One and the same sample provided the 18 T cell receptor beta chains below, sequenced in a study of T cell changes during pregnancy in multiple sclerosis. Measured with immunoSEQ multiplex PCR; TCRdb has only the in-frame clones, and not every one. Of around 69,000 clones listed, about 90% are singletons. The sample in question was peripheral blood, obtained in the second trimester of pregnancy. Receptor source: a female donor in good health, enrolled as a control in a pregnancy study.

V is TRBV7-9 and J is TRBJ2-7; maybe TRBD1 (6 bases). Germline lookup yields CDR1 SEHNR and CDR2 FQNEAQ (reference sequence). Trimming shortened V by 6 bases and J by 2 bases, and 17 bases separated the two germline ends. This CDR3 is built from 15 residues. In DNA form, the CDR3 reads TGTGCCAGCAGTTACAGGGCCCTCTCCCCCTACGAGCAGTACTTC. The encoded protein is CASSYRALSPYEQYF.

The rearrangement uses TRBV25-1 and TRBJ2-1, with 13 bases identical to TRBD2. J gave up 6 bases and V 8 bases, and 1 base lay outside the gene matches. CDR1 and CDR2 (germline): MGHDK, SYGVNS. CDR3 size: 13 residues. The CDR3 loop reads CASGLAGANEQFF. CDR3 nucleotide sequence: TGTGCCAGCGGACTAGCGGGAGCCAATGAGCAGTTCTTC.

The gene calls are TRBV7-2 and TRBJ1-2; the D is unclear. The CDR3 runs to 13 residues. V lost 5 bases and J lost 7, with 14 bases in between. Looked up from germline, CDR1 is SGHTA and CDR2 is FQGNSA. CDR3 region: CASSPWGAGGYTF. In DNA, the CDR3 is TGTGCCAGCAGCCCGTGGGGAGCGGGTGGCTACACCTTC. The complete variable domain, with remaining parts taken from reference TRBV7-2 and TRBJ1-2, reads GAGVSQSPSNKVTEKGKDVELRCDPISGHTALYWYRQSLGQGLEFLIYFQGNSAPDKSGLPSDRFSAERTGGSVSTLTIQRTQQEDSAVYLCASSPWGAGGYTFGSGTRLTVV.

This clone was recorded only once. This chain connects TRBV5-3 to TRBJ2-1, with 7 positions matching TRBD2. TRBV5-3 has ORF status, its function being uncertain. Trimming removed 7 bases from V and 8 bases from J; junction bases left unmatched: 18. The CDR3 extends over 16 amino acids. CDR3 loop: CARLTAWGGKFDEQFF. Here the CDR3 DNA reads TGTGCCAGACTTACCGCTTGGGGGGGGAAATTCGATGAGCAGTTCTTC.

The gene calls are TRBV4-2 and TRBJ2-4; 8 nucleotides align to TRBD2. The CDR3 length is 14 residues. The germline V gene has CDR1 LGHNA and CDR2 YNFKEQ. The V and J ends lost 8 bases and 5 bases, in that order; junction bases with no gene match: 8. CDR3 nucleotide sequence: TGTGCCAGCCAGGGCGGGGGGCGCGAAAACATTCAGTACTTC. Its protein is CASQGGGRENIQYF.

This clone was picked up a small number of times. The J gene is TRBJ1-1, the V gene TRBV28; 9 positions agree with TRBD1. After removal of 3 bases from V and 5 bases from J, the junction contained 13 bases not matched to a gene. The CDR3 consists of 17 residues. CDR1 MDHEN and CDR2 SYDVKM come from the germline V gene. The CDR3 nucleotides read TGTGCCAGCAGTTTTTCACTTTACAGGGGGCGTGGGACTGAAGCTTTCTTT. This sequence encodes CASSFSLYRGRGTEAFF.

The CDR3: CSVVAGGSPYEQYF. The CDR3 DNA reads TGCAGCGTTGTTGCGGGAGGAAGTCCCTACGAGCAGTACTTC. The genes are TRBV29-1 and TRBJ2-7; 8 nucleotides agree with TRBD2. The CDR3 totals 14 residues. J was trimmed by 2 bases and V by 4 bases; bases with no gene match: 7. CDR1 SQVTM and CDR2 ANQGSEA come from the germline V gene.

V is TRBV13 and J is TRBJ2-7; no clear D gene. V lost 0 bases and J lost 4, with 13 bases in between. CDR3 length: 15 residues. The germline CDR1 and CDR2 sequences are PRHDT and FYEKMQ (reference sequence). The CDR3 loop is CASSLGQVTEYEQYF. CDR3 nucleotides: TGTGCCAGCAGCTTAGGGCAGGTGACCGAGTACGAGCAGTACTTC.

V gene TRBV28 combines with J gene TRBJ2-1; D not certain. CDR1 MDHEN and CDR2 SYDVKM come from the germline V gene. There are 12 residues in the CDR3. V was trimmed by 3 bases and J by 10 bases, leaving 10 bases between them. The CDR3 protein is CASSFNLREQFF. The CDR3, as DNA: TGTGCCAGCAGTTTTAACCTTCGGGAGCAGTTCTTC.

In DNA, the CDR3 is TGCGCCAGCAGCCAAGATCCGGGGTTAAACTCACCCCTCCACTTT. This sequence encodes CASSQDPGLNSPLHF. The chain joins TRBV4-1 to TRBJ1-6; D is unresolved. In germline, CDR1 is MGHRA, CDR2 YSYEKL. V was cut by 0 bases and J by 10 bases, with 13 bases left in between. The CDR3 runs to 15 residues.

V is TRBV10-3 and J is TRBJ1-2; D is undetermined. Trimming took off 6 bases at V and 2 bases at J, with 19 bases between the two ends. CDR3 length: 16 residues. Germline assignment: CDR1 ENHRY and CDR2 SYGVKD. The CDR3 loop reads CAIRSGPRAENYGYTF. The CDR3 DNA reads TGTGCCATCAGGTCCGGGCCGAGGGCGGAGAACTATGGCTACACCTTC.

The chain uses TRBV6-1 and TRBJ2-3; D possibly corresponds to TRBD2 (6 bases). The germline V gene encodes CDR1 MNHNS and CDR2 SASEGT. The CDR3 length is 15 residues. The V end lost 3 bases, the J end lost 0 bases, and 10 bases lay between the germline ends. DNA for the CDR3: TGTGCCAGCAGTGAGCGCGGGGTTAGCACAGATACGCAGTATTTT. Protein: CASSERGVSTDTQYF.

CDR3 sequence: CSVEGRANTEAFF. The DNA of the CDR3 is TGCAGCGTTGAGGGCAGGGCGAACACTGAAGCTTTCTTT. The V and J genes are TRBV29-1 and TRBJ1-1, with D tentatively TRBD1 (5 bases). V was pared by 3 bases and J by 1 base, with 9 bases between. The V gene's germline CDR1 is SQVTM and CDR2 ANQGSEA. The CDR3 is made up of 13 amino acids.

The CDR3, as DNA: TGTGCCAGCAGTCGGGACAGGGGCACTGAAGCTTTCTTT. It encodes CASSRDRGTEAFF. The V and J genes are TRBV5-6 and TRBJ1-1, with 10 bases fitting TRBD1. Germline CDR1 and CDR2: SGHDT and YYEEEE. V gave up 5 bases and J gave up 4 bases; unmatched junction bases: 2. CDR3 length equals 13 residues.

The DNA for the CDR3 is TGTGCCAGTAGTATGGCGCAGGTCACCGGGGAGCTGTTTTTT. It is translated as CASSMAQVTGELFF. The V and J genes are TRBV19 and TRBJ2-2; the D is unclear. The CDR3 runs to 14 residues. Germline loops: CDR1 LNHDA, CDR2 SQIVND (reference sequence). The V and J ends lost 3 bases and 4 bases respectively, with 9 bases between them.

CDR3 sequence (DNA): TGTGCCAGTAGTATTGGGGCCCGGGGAGGGCATCAGCCCCAGCATTTT. It encodes CASSIGARGGHQPQHF. V is TRBV19 and J is TRBJ1-5, with D possibly matching TRBD1 (5 bases). The CDR3 covers 16 residues. Trimming took off 3 bases at V and 5 bases at J, with 17 bases between the two ends. Germline V lookup: CDR1 LNHDA, CDR2 SQIVND (reference sequence).

The chain employs TRBV5-5 and TRBJ2-1; D gene uncertain. From germline, CDR1 is SGHKS and CDR2 YYEKEE (reference sequence). This CDR3 region has 13 residues. V lost 0 bases to trimming and J lost 5 bases, with 6 bases between them. CDR3 coding DNA: TGTGCCAGCAGCTTGGCCCCAGACAATGAGCAGTTCTTC. Its translation is CASSLAPDNEQFF.

The chain recombines TRBV27 with TRBJ2-7; 7 nucleotides agree with TRBD2. CDR1 is MNHEY, CDR2 SMNVEV, per germline (reference sequence). The CDR3 length is 16 residues. After removal of 4 bases from V and 2 bases from J, the junction contained 11 bases not matched to a gene. The CDR3 region has the DNA TGTGCCAGCAGTTGGCTCGCGGGAGAAATCCCCTACGAGCAGTACTTC. This codes for CASSWLAGEIPYEQYF.